These 20 T cell receptor beta chains came from one sample sequenced in a study of preoperative IRX-2 immunotherapy in early breast cancer. Measured with immunoSEQ multiplex PCR; TCRdb has only the in-frame clones, and not every one. The table has about 98,000 clones, approximately 90% seen once; the top ten hold around 2%. Treatment meaning: preoperative locoregional IRX-2 cytokine immunotherapy. The sequencing here drew on tumor tissue, taken after IRX-2 immunotherapy. The receptors come from a human donor with breast cancer.

The chain has TRBV6-8 and TRBJ2-7, with 9 bases identical to TRBD1. From germline, CDR1 is MNHGY and CDR2 SAAAGT. The CDR3 totals 15 residues. The ends lost 2 bases at V and 4 bases at J; junction bases unmatched: 6. CDR3: CASSYPGQGSYEQYF. CDR3 DNA sequence: TGTGCCAGCAGTTACCCCGGACAGGGGTCATACGAGCAGTACTTC.

This rearrangement joins TRBV1 to TRBJ2-5; TRBD1 is the table's D call, not checked against the DNA. TRBV1 is a known pseudogene. CDR3 length equals 16 residues. CDR3 sequence (DNA): TGCGCCAGCAGCCAGGCTGGGGACAGGGGGGAAGAGACCCAGTACTTC. This codes for CASSQAGDRGEETQYF.

The chain has TRBV5-1 and TRBJ2-7, with TRBD1 identical over 9 bases. CDR1 and CDR2 from the germline V gene are SGHRS and YFSETQ. There are 14 residues in the CDR3. The trim removed 1 base at V and 6 bases at J, leaving 5 bases unmatched. CDR3: CASSLTGGSSEQYF. The CDR3 DNA sequence: TGCGCCAGCAGCTTGACAGGGGGCTCTTCCGAGCAGTACTTC.

The V and J genes are TRBV12-5 and TRBJ1-4; TRBD1 agrees at 8 bases. Germline loops: CDR1 LGHNT, CDR2 FRNRAP. The CDR3 has 11 amino acids. The CDR3 sequence: CASTDRGKLFF. CDR3 sequence (DNA): TGTGCCAGCACCGACAGGGGAAAACTGTTTTTT.

The chain has TRBV18 and TRBJ2-3; 13 bases map to TRBD2. Germline V lookup: CDR1 KGHSH, CDR2 LQKENI. V gave up 3 bases and J gave up 3 bases; unmatched junction bases: 3. CDR3 size: 16 residues. Here the CDR3 reads CASSPGLAGITDTQYF. In nucleotides, the CDR3 is TGTGCCAGCTCACCGGGACTAGCGGGGATTACAGATACGCAGTATTTT.

This clone was counted once. The chain is built from TRBV19 and TRBJ1-1; 7 bases are a match to TRBD1. V lost 4 bases to trimming and J lost 4 bases; unmatched junction nucleotides: 9. The CDR3 loop spans 15 amino acids. CDR1 is LNHDA, CDR2 SQIVND, per germline (reference sequence). CDR3 in amino acids: CASSSWDRYPTEAFF. CDR3 DNA: TGTGCCAGTAGTAGCTGGGACAGATACCCCACTGAAGCTTTCTTT.

The genes are TRBV12-2 and TRBJ1-5. TRBV12-2 is a pseudogene segment. CDR3 length equals 17 residues. CDR3 sequence (DNA): TGTGCCAACCTGACGCTCCCGAGCCGACGGAGCAATCAGCCCCAGCATTTT. Residues: CANLTLPSRRSNQPQHF.

This chain connects TRBV14 to TRBJ1-5; D is undetermined. CDR3 size: 15 residues. The V end lost 4 bases, the J end lost 3 bases, and 13 bases lay between the germline ends. Germline loops: CDR1 SGHDN, CDR2 FVKESK. The chain's CDR3 is CASSLAGGLNQPQHF. The CDR3 DNA follows: TGTGCCAGCAGCCTAGCGGGAGGGCTCAATCAGCCCCAGCATTTT.

The V and J genes are TRBV5-1 and TRBJ2-2, with D tentatively TRBD1 (6 bases). CDR3 size: 15 residues. V dropped 4 bases and J dropped 4 bases, with 14 bases sitting between them. Germline CDR1 and CDR2: SGHRS and YFSETQ. The DNA for the CDR3 is TGCGCCAGCAGCCACGGACAGTCGGCCACCGGGGAGCTGTTTTTT. This codes for CASSHGQSATGELFF.

The rearrangement links TRBV11-3 to TRBJ2-1; D is perhaps TRBD1 (5 bases). Germline V gives CDR1 SGHNT, CDR2 YENEEA. CDR3 length: 14 residues. Trimming removed 5 bases from V and 0 bases from J, with 8 bases in between. The CDR3 DNA reads TGTGCCAGCAGCCGACAGTTCTCCTACAATGAGCAGTTCTTC. It specifies CASSRQFSYNEQFF.

This clone has just one count. V and J are TRBV5-1 and TRBJ2-2; no clear D. The CDR3 runs 14 residues. Germline loops: CDR1 SGHRS, CDR2 YFSETQ. Between the trimmed V and J ends, which lost 7 bases and 1 base, there was a span of 11 bases. The CDR3 coding sequence is TGCGCCAGCCATCTCTTTGGGAACACCGGGGAGCTGTTTTTT. It specifies CASHLFGNTGELFF.

The V call is TRBV1, the J call TRBJ1-2. TRBV1 is a pseudogene locus. There are 12 residues in the CDR3. In nucleotides, the CDR3 is TGCGCCAGCAAGGGGGGAGACTATGGCTACACCTTC. The encoded protein is CASKGGDYGYTF.

The chain has TRBV6-8 and TRBJ2-1; D is uncertain. V was shortened by 5 bases and J by 0 bases, with 14 bases between the two germline ends. CDR3 size: 16 residues. Looked up from germline, CDR1 is MNHGY and CDR2 is SAAAGT. For the CDR3, the DNA is TGTGCCAGCAGTGAGATCGGGTATAGCTCCTACAATGAGCAGTTCTTC. Its protein product is CASSEIGYSSYNEQFF.

The rearrangement joins TRBV5-1 to TRBJ2-1, with 9 bases identical to TRBD2. The trim removed 4 bases at V and 11 bases at J, leaving 10 bases unmatched. Per germline, CDR1 SGHRS and CDR2 YFSETQ. This CDR3 has 14 amino acids. The CDR3: CASSPSSGTSQQFF. The CDR3 DNA sequence: TGCGCCAGCAGCCCGTCTAGCGGGACGTCGCAGCAGTTCTTC.

The chain combines TRBV29-1 with TRBJ2-2; D perhaps matches TRBD1 (5 bases). CDR1 and CDR2 (germline): SQVTM, ANQGSEA. The CDR3 sequence is 17 residues long. The germline V and J ends were trimmed by 6 bases and 0 bases, with 20 bases remaining between them. CDR3 loop: CSVETARGLTNTGELFF. CDR3 sequence (DNA): TGCAGCGTCGAGACAGCGAGAGGCCTGACGAACACCGGGGAGCTGTTTTTT.

The chain has TRBV1 and TRBJ1-4. TRBV1 is a listed pseudogene. This CDR3 is built from 16 residues. The CDR3 nucleotides read TGCGCCAGCAGCCCCAACCCTCCTGGAGCAGAAGAAAAACTGTTTTTT. It translates to CASSPNPPGAEEKLFF.

This chain connects TRBV28 to TRBJ2-5; 9 nucleotides line up with TRBD2. V lost 6 bases and J lost 2; bases outside the gene matches: 19. The CDR3 is 19 residues long. Germline-derived CDR1 and CDR2 are MDHEN and SYDVKM. In DNA form, the CDR3 reads TGTGCCAGCAGACATTTTATTAGCGGGAGAGCGAATAAACAAGAGACCCAGTACTTC. It encodes CASRHFISGRANKQETQYF.

The genes are TRBV10-2 and TRBJ2-7, with a tentative D call TRBD1 (6 bases). V shed 3 bases and J shed 0 bases, with 15 bases lying between them. The germline CDR1 and CDR2 sequences are WSHSY and SAAADI. The CDR3 loop spans 16 amino acids. CDR3 DNA sequence: TGCGCCAGCAGTGAAGTCGTACAGGGTCTCTCCTACGAGCAGTACTTC. It codes for CASSEVVQGLSYEQYF.

The rearrangement uses TRBV6-7 and TRBJ2-2; D unclear. TRBV6-7 is an open reading frame whose function is uncertain. The CDR3 covers 13 residues. V shed 5 bases and J shed 2 bases, with 6 bases lying between them. CDR3 nucleotide sequence: TGTGCCAGCAGTGAAGACAACACCGGGGAGCTGTTTTTT. This sequence encodes CASSEDNTGELFF.

J is TRBJ2-2 and V is TRBV10-2; TRBD1 matches 9 bases. J gave up 5 bases and V 4 bases, and 8 bases lay outside the gene matches. Germline V gives CDR1 WSHSY, CDR2 SAAADI. This CDR3 is built from 16 residues. The CDR3 region has the DNA TGCGCCAGCAGTGGAGCGGACAGGGGCGGTACCGGGGAGCTGTTTTTT. Translated: CASSGADRGGTGELFF.